This T cell receptor (beta chain) was identified during a study of T cell repertoires in cytomegalovirus infection. For the study at large: In public TCR beta signatures, there were indications of both CMV infection and matching HLA type.

This CDR3 spans 17 amino acids. Germline CDR1 and CDR2: LNHDA and SQIVND (reference sequence). V shed 5 bases and J shed 0 bases, with 17 bases lying between them. Study outcomes and limitations: The cumulative frequency of public TCR beta families identified carriers of CMV plus the relevant HLA. HLA-C-restricted CMV clonotypes gave the most frequent clonotype in two of eight donors.

TCRdb independently ran MiXCR on the reads; one entry per CDR3 protein. Of about 530,000 distinct CDR3 sequences in the sample, about 30% were seen once. With respect to this clonotype: Its target is not known.

The rearrangement joins TRBV19 to TRBJ2-1; TRBD2 might be the D (6 bases). The sequence was obtained from a human donor in good health (CMV status not recorded). Some clones in this sample may be carry-over from other donors' samples. Input material: PBMCs. For the CDR3, the DNA is TGTGCCAGTAGTCATGGACTACGGGAGTTCTCCTACAATGAGCAGTTCTTC. This sequence encodes CASSHGLREFSYNEQFF.